This entry features one T cell receptor (beta chain) sequence. V shed 1 base, J shed 4 bases, and the junction held 7 bases outside the gene matches. The CDR3 consists of 17 residues. CDR1 is MGHRA, CDR2 YSYEKL, per germline. The sample originates from a study of technical replicates of blood from a handful of donors. Repertoires were generated with immunoSEQ multiplex PCR, while TCRdb's copy carries only in-frame clones and drops some. The table lists tens of thousands of clones, under 95% of them singletons. This chain joins TRBV4-1 and TRBJ2-1, with 10 bases matching TRBD1. The sequenced material came from T cells isolated from PBMCs. This TCR derives from a human donor in good health. The DNA for the CDR3 is TGCGCCAGCAGCCAAGCCCGGGACAGGGGCAATTACAATGAGCAGTTCTTC. It specifies CASSQARDRGNYNEQFF.